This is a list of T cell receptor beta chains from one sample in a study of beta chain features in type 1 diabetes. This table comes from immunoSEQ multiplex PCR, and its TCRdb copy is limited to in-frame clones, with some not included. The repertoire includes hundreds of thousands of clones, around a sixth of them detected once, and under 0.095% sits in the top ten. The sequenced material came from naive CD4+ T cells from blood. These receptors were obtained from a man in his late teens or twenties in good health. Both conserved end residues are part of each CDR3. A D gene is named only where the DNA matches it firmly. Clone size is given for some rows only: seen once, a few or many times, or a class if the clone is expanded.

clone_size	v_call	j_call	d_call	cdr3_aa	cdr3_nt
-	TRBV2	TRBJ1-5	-	CASRVGQGGQPQHF	TGTGCCAGCAGGGTAGGGCAGGGTGGTCAGCCCCAGCATTTT
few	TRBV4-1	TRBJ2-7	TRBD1	CASNPEPGQGGEQYF	TGCGCCAGCAACCCGGAACCGGGACAGGGGGGCGAGCAGTACTTC
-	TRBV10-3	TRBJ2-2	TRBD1	CAISRQGDTGELFF	TGTGCCATCAGCCGACAGGGGGACACCGGGGAGCTGTTTTTT
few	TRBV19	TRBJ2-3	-	CASSIRERTDTQYF	TGTGCCAGTAGTATTCGGGAACGCACAGATACGCAGTATTTT
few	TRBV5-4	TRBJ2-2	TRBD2	CASSLIGGMTGELFF	TGTGCCAGCAGCTTAATCGGGGGGATGACCGGGGAGCTGTTTTTT
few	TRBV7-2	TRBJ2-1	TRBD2	CASSSSGRVNEQFF	TGTGCCAGCAGCTCGAGCGGGAGGGTCAATGAGCAGTTCTTC
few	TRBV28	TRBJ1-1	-	CASSSSTEAFF	TGTGCCAGCAGTTCATCCACTGAAGCTTTCTTT
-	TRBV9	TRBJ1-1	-	CASSSRFGGSTEAFF	TGTGCCAGCAGCAGTCGGTTTGGGGGGAGCACTGAAGCTTTCTTT
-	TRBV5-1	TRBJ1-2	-	CASSSGPKDGNYGYTF	TGCGCCAGCAGCTCTGGCCCCAAGGACGGTAACTATGGCTACACCTTC
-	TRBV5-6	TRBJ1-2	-	CASSFGQYGYTF	TGTGCCAGCAGCTTTGGACAGTATGGCTACACCTTC
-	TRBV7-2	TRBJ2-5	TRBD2	CASIAGQETQYF	TGTGCCAGTATAGCGGGACAAGAGACCCAGTACTTC
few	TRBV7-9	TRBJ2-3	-	CASSRTYTDTQYF	TGTGCCAGCAGCCGAACCTACACAGATACGCAGTATTTT
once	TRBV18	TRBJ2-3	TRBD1	CASSPDRVVTDTQYF	TGTGCCAGCTCACCCGACAGGGTCGTGACAGATACGCAGTATTTT
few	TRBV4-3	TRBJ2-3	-	CASSQDGRGTQYF	TGCGCCAGCAGCCAAGATGGCAGAGGGACGCAGTATTTT
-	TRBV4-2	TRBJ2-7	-	CASSQVTGDPAYEQYF	TGTGCCAGCAGCCAAGTGACGGGGGACCCCGCCTACGAGCAGTACTTC
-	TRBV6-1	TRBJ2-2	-	CASSHGRLNTGELFF	TGTGCCAGCAGTCATGGACGGCTGAACACCGGGGAGCTGTTTTTT
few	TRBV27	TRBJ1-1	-	CASSLWGVNTEAFF	TGTGCCAGCAGTTTGTGGGGAGTGAACACTGAAGCTTTCTTT
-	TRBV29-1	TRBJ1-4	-	CSVRSRATNEKLFF	TGCAGCGTTAGATCACGTGCAACTAATGAAAAACTGTTTTTT
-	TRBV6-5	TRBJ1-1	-	CASSYGGGRSGEAFF	TGTGCCAGCAGTTACGGCGGGGGCAGGTCCGGGGAAGCTTTCTTT
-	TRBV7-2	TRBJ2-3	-	CASSLFARSTDTQYF	TGTGCCAGCAGCTTATTCGCGCGGAGCACAGATACGCAGTATTTT
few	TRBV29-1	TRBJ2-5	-	CSVLTPGLETQYF	TGCAGCGTCTTAACCCCGGGGTTGGAGACCCAGTACTTC
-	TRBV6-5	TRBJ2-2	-	CASRTPGNTGELFF	TGTGCCAGCAGGACACCGGGGAACACCGGGGAGCTGTTTTTT
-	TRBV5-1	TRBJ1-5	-	CASSRDSNQPQHF	TGCGCCAGCAGCCGAGATAGCAATCAGCCCCAGCATTTT
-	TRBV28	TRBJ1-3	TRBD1	CASSLTGTGSLDTIYF	TGTGCCAGCAGTTTAACCGGGACAGGGTCTTTGGACACCATATATTTT
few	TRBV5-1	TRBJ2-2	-	CASSLEGTANTGELFF	TGCGCCAGCAGCTTAGAAGGGACTGCGAACACCGGGGAGCTGTTTTTT
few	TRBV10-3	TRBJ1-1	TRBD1	CAIRDRGGVTEAFF	TGTGCCATCAGAGACAGGGGAGGCGTCACTGAAGCTTTCTTT
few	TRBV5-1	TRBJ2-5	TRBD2	CASSLAGGQEETQYF	TGCGCCAGCAGCTTAGCGGGGGGGCAAGAAGAGACCCAGTACTTC
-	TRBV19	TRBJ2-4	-	CASGQGGYSKNIQYF	TGTGCCAGTGGACAGGGAGGGTATAGCAAAAACATTCAGTACTTC
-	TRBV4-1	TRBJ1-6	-	CASSQAPAAGGSPLHF	TGCGCCAGCAGCCAAGCCCCCGCCGCGGGTGGATCACCCCTCCACTTT
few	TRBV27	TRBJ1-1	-	CASSFTRLGTNTEAFF	TGTGCCAGCAGTTTCACGAGACTGGGAACGAACACTGAAGCTTTCTTT
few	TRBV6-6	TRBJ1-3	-	CASSYSGLPSGNTIYF	TGTGCCAGCAGTTACTCGGGGCTTCCCTCTGGAAACACCATATATTTT
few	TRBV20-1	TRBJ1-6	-	CSAPRESLHF	TGCAGTGCCCCGCGGGAGTCCCTCCACTTT
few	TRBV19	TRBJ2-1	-	CASSITTGTYNEQFF	TGTGCCAGTAGTATAACAACCGGGACTTACAATGAGCAGTTCTTC
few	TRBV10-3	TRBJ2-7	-	CATQGGGNEQYF	TGTGCCACCCAAGGTGGAGGAAACGAGCAGTACTTC
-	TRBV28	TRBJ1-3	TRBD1	CASRLQGAGNTIYF	TGTGCCAGCCGATTACAGGGGGCCGGAAACACCATATATTTT
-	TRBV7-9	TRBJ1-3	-	CASSLSAGNTIYF	TGTGCCAGCAGCTTGAGCGCTGGGAACACCATATATTTT
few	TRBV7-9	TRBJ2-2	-	CASSSDLNTGELFF	TGTGCCAGCAGCTCGGACTTGAACACCGGGGAGCTGTTTTTT
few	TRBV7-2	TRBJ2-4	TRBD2	CASSSYSGRGPVAKNIQYF	TGTGCCAGCAGCTCATATAGCGGGAGGGGGCCCGTAGCCAAAAACATTCAGTACTTC
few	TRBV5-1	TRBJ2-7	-	CASSLAPGDRQYF	TGCGCCAGCAGCTTGGCCCCCGGCGACAGGCAGTACTTC
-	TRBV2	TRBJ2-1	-	CASRMVVSKNEQFF	TGTGCCAGCAGGATGGTGGTCAGTAAAAATGAGCAGTTCTTC
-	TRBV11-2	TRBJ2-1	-	CASSLTVGGHDYNEQFF	TGTGCCAGCAGCCTCACCGTGGGGGGGCATGACTACAATGAGCAGTTCTTC
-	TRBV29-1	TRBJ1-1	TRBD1	CSELRGPNTEAFF	TGCAGCGAACTCAGGGGGCCTAACACTGAAGCTTTCTTT
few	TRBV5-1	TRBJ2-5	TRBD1	CASTLGDRDSETQYF	TGCGCCAGCACACTCGGGGACAGGGATTCGGAGACCCAGTACTTC
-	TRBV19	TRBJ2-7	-	CASSMERSYEQYF	TGTGCCAGTAGTATGGAACGGTCCTACGAGCAGTACTTC
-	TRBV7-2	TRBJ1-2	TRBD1	CASSTRDRLYGYTF	TGTGCCAGCAGCACCAGGGACAGACTTTATGGCTACACCTTC
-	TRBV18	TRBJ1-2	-	CASSPNNYGYTF	TGTGCCAGCTCACCAAATAACTATGGCTACACCTTC
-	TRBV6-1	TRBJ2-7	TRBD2	CASTGLAGPYEQYF	TGTGCCAGTACGGGACTAGCGGGACCCTACGAGCAGTACTTC
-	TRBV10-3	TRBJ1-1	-	CASRSSENTEAFF	TGTGCCAGCCGGTCCAGCGAGAACACTGAAGCTTTCTTT
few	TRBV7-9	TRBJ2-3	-	CASSPTDTQYF	TGTGCCAGCAGCCCGACGGATACGCAGTATTTT
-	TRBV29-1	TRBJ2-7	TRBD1	CSVESRDRGAYEQYF	TGCAGCGTTGAATCCCGGGACAGGGGGGCCTACGAGCAGTACTTC
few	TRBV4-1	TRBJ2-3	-	CASGPGHDTDTQYF	TGCGCCAGTGGCCCGGGACACGACACAGATACGCAGTATTTT
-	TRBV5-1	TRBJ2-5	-	CASSLKRGRETQYF	TGCGCCAGCAGCTTGAAAAGGGGCAGGGAGACCCAGTACTTC
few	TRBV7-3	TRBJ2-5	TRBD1	CASSLRRTGKQETQYF	TGTGCCAGCAGCTTACGACGGACAGGGAAGCAAGAGACCCAGTACTTC
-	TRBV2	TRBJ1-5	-	CATGGGGKPQHF	TGTGCCACCGGCGGCGGGGGTAAGCCCCAGCATTTT
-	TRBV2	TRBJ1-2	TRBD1	CASSDIDRAYGYTF	TGTGCCAGCAGTGATATAGACAGGGCATATGGCTACACCTTC
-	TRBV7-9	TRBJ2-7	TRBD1	CASSFGQVDYEQYF	TGTGCCAGCAGCTTTGGACAGGTAGATTACGAGCAGTACTTC
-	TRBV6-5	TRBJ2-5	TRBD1	CASRLQGPGETQYF	TGTGCCAGCAGATTACAGGGGCCGGGGGAGACCCAGTACTTC
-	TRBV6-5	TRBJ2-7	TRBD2	CASSYSGLVGSYEQYF	TGTGCCAGCAGTTACTCGGGACTAGTGGGCTCCTACGAGCAGTACTTC
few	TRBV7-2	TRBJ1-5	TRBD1	CASSLAHGTGSSNQPQHF	TGTGCCAGCAGCTTAGCGCACGGGACAGGTTCAAGCAATCAGCCCCAGCATTTT
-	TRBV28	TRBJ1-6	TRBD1	CASSLTGVRNSPLHF	TGTGCCAGCAGTTTAACAGGGGTTAGGAATTCACCCCTCCACTTT